This TCR beta chain was identified during a study of T cells in Graves' hyperthyroidism and ophthalmopathy. The TCR beta CDR3 regions underwent amplification using RNA transcripts as the source. In the first-round RT-PCR of the TCR CDR3, the HTBI primer set was used. TCRdb itself ran the multiplex PCR reads through MiXCR, one entry per CDR3 protein. Among around 530,000 distinct CDR3 sequences, roughly 15% were seen once, and the ten largest hold about 16%. CDR1 is KGHDR and CDR2 is SFDVKD in the germline V gene. V lost 3 bases and J 3 bases, leaving 7 bases between the germline ends. This CDR3 region has 13 residues.

The sequenced sample was blood. The sequence came from a woman under 30 with Graves' ophthalmopathy. The J gene is TRBJ1-1, the V gene TRBV24-1; D is unclear. For the CDR3, the DNA is TGTGCCACCAGTGATGCAGGATACACTGAAGCTTTCTTT. Translating it yields CATSDAGYTEAFF.